The 5 T cell receptor beta chains given below trace back to one sample, sequenced in a study of blood T cell repertoires in COVID-19. Profiled with immunoSEQ multiplex PCR; TCRdb holds only in-frame clones, not every one. The top ten clones hold 1.8% of a sample with about 300,000 clones, roughly nine tenths of them seen once. The sequencing sample was made of peripheral blood. The receptor source for this set is a woman between 25 and 40 years old with COVID-19, enrolled during active disease.

The V gene is TRBV2, the J gene TRBJ2-7; TRBD1 agrees at 7 bases. CDR3 length: 13 residues. Losses at the gene ends were 8 bases for V and 2 bases for J; bases not matched to a gene: 6. Germline V gene data show CDR1 as SNHLY and CDR2 as FYNNEI. CDR3 loop: CASCRTGPYEQYF. CDR3 coding DNA: TGTGCCAGCTGCAGGACAGGTCCCTACGAGCAGTACTTC.

The chain recombines TRBV5-1 with TRBJ2-7; TRBD2 might be the D (6 bases). V lost 0 bases and J 3 bases, leaving 10 bases between the germline ends. Germline assignment: CDR1 SGHRS and CDR2 YFSETQ. The CDR3 consists of 14 residues. CDR3 coding DNA: TGCGCCAGCAGCTTGGGCGCGACTAGCTACGAGCAGTACTTC. It specifies CASSLGATSYEQYF.

The rearrangement links TRBV10-1 to TRBJ1-2; no definite D call. The V end was cut by 3 bases, the J end by 8 bases, with 13 bases between. In germline, CDR1 is WNHNN, CDR2 SYGVQD (reference sequence). The CDR3 spans 13 residues. The CDR3 sequence is CASSDDRGRGYTF. The CDR3, as DNA: TGCGCCAGCAGTGACGATCGGGGTAGAGGCTACACCTTC.

The V gene is TRBV3-1 (or the pseudogene TRBV3-2), the J gene TRBJ1-1; 8 nucleotides line up with TRBD1. Germline-derived CDR1 and CDR2 are LGHDT and YNNKEL (reference sequence). This CDR3 is built from 15 residues. Trimming at V came to 7 bases and at J to 5 bases, leaving 12 bases not matched to a gene. The CDR3 DNA reads TGTGCCAGCACCAGTCCCCAGGGGGCACGAACTGAAGCTTTCTTT. Amino acid sequence: CASTSPQGARTEAFF.

The rearrangement joins TRBV4-1 to TRBJ1-1, with TRBD1 identical over 10 bases. J gave up 2 bases and V 3 bases, and 3 bases lay outside the gene matches. CDR3 length equals 15 residues. Germline V lookup: CDR1 MGHRA, CDR2 YSYEKL. The CDR3 DNA is TGCGCCAGCAGCCACGGACAGGGGGTTAACACTGAAGCTTTCTTT. Its translation is CASSHGQGVNTEAFF.